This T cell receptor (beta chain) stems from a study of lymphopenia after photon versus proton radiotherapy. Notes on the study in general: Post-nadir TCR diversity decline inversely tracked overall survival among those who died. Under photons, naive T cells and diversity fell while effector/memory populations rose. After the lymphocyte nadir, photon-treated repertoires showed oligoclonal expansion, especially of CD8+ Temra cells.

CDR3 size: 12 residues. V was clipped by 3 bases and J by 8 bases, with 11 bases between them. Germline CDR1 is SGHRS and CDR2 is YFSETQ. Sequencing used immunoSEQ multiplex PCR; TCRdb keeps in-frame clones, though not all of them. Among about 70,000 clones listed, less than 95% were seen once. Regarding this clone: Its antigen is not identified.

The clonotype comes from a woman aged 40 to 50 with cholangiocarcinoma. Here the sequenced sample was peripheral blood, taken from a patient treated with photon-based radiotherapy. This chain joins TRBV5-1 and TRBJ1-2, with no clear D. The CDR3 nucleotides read TGCGCCAGCAGCTACGAACGAGAGGGCTACACCTTC. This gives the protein CASSYEREGYTF. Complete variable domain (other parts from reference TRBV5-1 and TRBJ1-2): KAGVTQTPRYLIKTRGQQVTLSCSPISGHRSVSWYQQTPGQGLQFLFEYFSETQRNKGNFPGRFSGRQFSNSRSEMNVSTLELGDSALYLCASSYEREGYTFGSGTRLTVV.